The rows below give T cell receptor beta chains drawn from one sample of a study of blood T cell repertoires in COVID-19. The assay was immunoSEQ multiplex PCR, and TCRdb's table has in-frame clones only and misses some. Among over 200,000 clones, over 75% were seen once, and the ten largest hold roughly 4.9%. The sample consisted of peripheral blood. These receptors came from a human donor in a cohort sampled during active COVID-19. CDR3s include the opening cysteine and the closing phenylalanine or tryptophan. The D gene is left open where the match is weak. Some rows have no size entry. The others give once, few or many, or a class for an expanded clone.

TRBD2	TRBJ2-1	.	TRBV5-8	CASSLLLLGLATGNEQFF	TGTGCCAGCAGCTTGTTATTGCTCGGACTAGCGACTGGGAATGAGCAGTTCTTC
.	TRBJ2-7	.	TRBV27	CASSPMGGVRSSYEQYF	TGTGCCAGCAGTCCTATGGGAGGCGTCAGAAGCTCCTACGAGCAGTACTTC
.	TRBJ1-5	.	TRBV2	CASSIPGFSNQPQHF	TGTGCCAGCAGTATACCCGGGTTTAGCAATCAGCCCCAGCATTTT
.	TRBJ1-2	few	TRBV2	CASSPTGHGYTF	TGTGCCAGCAGTCCCACAGGGCATGGCTACACCTTC
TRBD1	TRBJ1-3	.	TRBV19	CASSKRAGTGDTIYF	TGTGCCAGTAGTAAAAGAGCCGGGACAGGGGACACCATATATTTT
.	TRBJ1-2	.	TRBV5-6	CASSPGGGSQGGGYTF	TGTGCCAGCAGCCCGGGTGGCGGGTCCCAGGGAGGAGGCTACACCTTC
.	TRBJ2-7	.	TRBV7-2	CASSLGTGIQSSYEQYF	TGTGCCAGCAGCTTAGGTACAGGGATCCAAAGCTCCTACGAGCAGTACTTC
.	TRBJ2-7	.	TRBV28	CASSLAVRGAYEQYF	TGTGCCAGCAGTTTAGCGGTGCGGGGTGCCTACGAGCAGTACTTC
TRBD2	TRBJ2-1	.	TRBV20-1	CSASSGRGYNEQFF	TGCAGTGCTAGTTCTGGGAGGGGCTACAATGAGCAGTTCTTC
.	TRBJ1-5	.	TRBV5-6	CASSLGGINQPQHF	TGTGCCAGCAGCTTAGGAGGAATCAATCAGCCCCAGCATTTT
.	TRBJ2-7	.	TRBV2	CASSLGDNGPYEQYF	TGTGCCAGCAGTCTGGGGGACAACGGTCCCTACGAGCAGTACTTC
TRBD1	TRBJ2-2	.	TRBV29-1	CSVEPDRGHGTGELFF	TGCAGCGTTGAACCCGACAGGGGGCATGGAACCGGGGAGCTGTTTTTT
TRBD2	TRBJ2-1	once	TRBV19	CASSISAGNEQFF	TGTGCCAGTAGTATATCAGCGGGGAATGAGCAGTTCTTC
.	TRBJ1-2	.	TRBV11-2	CASSLGSLVGYTF	TGTGCCAGCAGCTTAGGTTCGCTAGTTGGCTACACCTTC
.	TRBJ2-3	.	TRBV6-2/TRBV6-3	CASSYDPETRDTQYF	TGTGCCAGCAGTTACGACCCTGAGACTCGTGATACGCAGTATTTT
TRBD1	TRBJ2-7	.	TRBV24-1	CATSDSQGYEQYF	TGTGCCACCAGTGATTCACAGGGGTACGAGCAGTACTTC
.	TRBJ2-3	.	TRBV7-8	CASSSDRTQYF	TGTGCCAGCAGCTCGGACAGAACGCAGTATTTT
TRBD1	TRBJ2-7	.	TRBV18	CASSPQGQGASEQYF	TGTGCCAGCTCACCCCAAGGACAGGGGGCCTCCGAGCAGTACTTC
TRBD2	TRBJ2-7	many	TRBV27	CASRDTSGDEQYF	TGTGCCAGCAGAGACACTAGCGGCGACGAGCAGTACTTC
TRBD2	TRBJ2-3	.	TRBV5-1	CASSTGTRLSTDTQYF	TGCGCCAGCAGCACCGGGACTAGGCTCAGCACAGATACGCAGTATTTT
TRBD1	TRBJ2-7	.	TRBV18	CASSPPGTGAVSYEQYF	TGTGCCAGCTCACCCCCCGGGACAGGGGCCGTCTCCTACGAGCAGTACTTC
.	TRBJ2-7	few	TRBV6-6	CASSTGTQRYEQYF	TGTGCCAGCAGCACCGGGACTCAACGCTACGAGCAGTACTTC
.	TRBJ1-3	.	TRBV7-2	CASSLESGLKNTIYF	TGTGCCAGCAGCTTAGAATCGGGTCTTAAAAACACCATATATTTT
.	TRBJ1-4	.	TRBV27	CASSQRQVGVEKLFF	TGTGCCAGCAGTCAAAGACAGGTTGGGGTCGAAAAACTGTTTTTT
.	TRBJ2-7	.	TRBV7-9	CASSSTGTYEQYF	TGTGCCAGCAGCTCAACAGGGACCTACGAGCAGTACTTC
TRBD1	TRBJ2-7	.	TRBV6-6	CASSYAGTGGYEQYF	TGTGCCAGCAGTTACGCCGGGACAGGGGGCTACGAGCAGTACTTC
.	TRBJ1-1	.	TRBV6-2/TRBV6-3	CASSPAGRVIVLRQTEAFF	TGTGCCAGCAGCCCTGCGGGGAGGGTGATTGTATTGCGTCAAACTGAAGCTTTCTTT
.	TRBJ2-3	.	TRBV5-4	CASSPAASPDTQYF	TGTGCCAGCAGCCCGGCGGCTAGCCCAGATACGCAGTATTTT
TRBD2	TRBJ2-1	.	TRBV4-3	CASSPNSGRSNEQFF	TGCGCCAGCAGCCCGAACAGCGGGAGGTCCAATGAGCAGTTCTTC
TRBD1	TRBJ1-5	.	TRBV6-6	CASSPGQGARPQHF	TGTGCCAGCAGTCCGGGACAGGGGGCACGCCCCCAGCATTTT
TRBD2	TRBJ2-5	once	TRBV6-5	CASRNVAGGGETQYF	TGTGCCAGCAGAAACGTAGCGGGAGGAGGAGAGACCCAGTACTTC
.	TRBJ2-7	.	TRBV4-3	CASSQEYREGEQYF	TGCGCCAGCAGCCAAGAGTACAGGGAAGGCGAGCAGTACTTC
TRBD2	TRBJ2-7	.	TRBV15	CATSRPAGVSYEQYF	TGTGCCACCAGCCGGCCAGCGGGAGTCTCCTACGAGCAGTACTTC
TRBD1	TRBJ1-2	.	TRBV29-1	CSFGTGGNYGYTF	TGCAGCTTCGGGACAGGGGGGAACTATGGCTACACCTTC
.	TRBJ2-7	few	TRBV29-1	CSVEGTVSYEQYF	TGCAGCGTTGAAGGCACGGTCTCCTACGAGCAGTACTTC
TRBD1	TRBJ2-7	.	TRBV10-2	CASSEFRDRGGTRQYF	TGCGCCAGCAGTGAGTTCCGGGACAGGGGGGGCACTAGGCAGTACTTC
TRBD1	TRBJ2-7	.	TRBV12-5	CASGPGQGGGEQYF	TGTGCTAGTGGTCCGGGACAGGGGGGTGGCGAGCAGTACTTC
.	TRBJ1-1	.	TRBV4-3	CASSQENARGAFF	TGCGCCAGCAGCCAAGAGAACGCCAGGGGAGCTTTCTTT
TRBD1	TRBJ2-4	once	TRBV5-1	CASSLTQGASKNIQYF	TGCGCCAGCAGCTTGACACAGGGGGCTAGCAAAAACATTCAGTACTTC
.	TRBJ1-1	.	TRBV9	CASSARQDMNTEAFF	TGTGCCAGCAGCGCCCGACAGGACATGAACACTGAAGCTTTCTTT
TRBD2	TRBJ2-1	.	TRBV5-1	CASRGLAGHNEQFF	TGCGCCAGCAGGGGTCTAGCGGGACACAATGAGCAGTTCTTC
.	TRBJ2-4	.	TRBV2	CASILDGLAKNIQYF	TGTGCCAGCATCCTCGACGGACTAGCCAAAAACATTCAGTACTTC
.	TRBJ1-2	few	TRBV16	CASSPRQGLYGYTF	TGTGCCAGCAGCCCCCGTCAGGGGCTGTATGGCTACACCTTC
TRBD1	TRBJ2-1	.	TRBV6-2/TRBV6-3	CASSSGQGVGYNEQFF	TGTGCCAGCAGTAGTGGACAGGGGGTGGGTTACAATGAGCAGTTCTTC
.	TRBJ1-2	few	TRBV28	CASSLYTYGYTF	TGTGCCAGCAGTTTATACACGTATGGCTACACCTTC
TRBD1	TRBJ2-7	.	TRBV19	CASRNTGGSYEQYF	TGTGCCAGTAGAAACACAGGGGGATCCTACGAGCAGTACTTC
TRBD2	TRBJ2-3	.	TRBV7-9	CASSLSGRGTDTQYF	TGTGCCAGCAGCCTTAGCGGGAGAGGGACAGATACGCAGTATTTT
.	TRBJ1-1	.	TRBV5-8	CASSLGGGRFTEAFF	TGTGCCAGCAGCTTAGGGGGGGGGCGGTTCACTGAAGCTTTCTTT
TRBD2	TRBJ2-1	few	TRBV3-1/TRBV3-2	CASSHPGLAGVGPGEQFF	TGTGCCAGCAGCCACCCGGGACTAGCGGGAGTTGGCCCCGGCGAGCAGTTCTTC
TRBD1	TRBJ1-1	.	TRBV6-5	CASSYSTGGGSEAFF	TGTGCCAGCAGTTACTCCACAGGGGGGGGCTCTGAAGCTTTCTTT